A single sample is the source of the 30 T cell receptor beta chains below, sequenced in a study of T cells in Graves' hyperthyroidism and ophthalmopathy. There were TCR beta CDR3 regions amplified from RNA transcripts. During a first-round RT-PCR of the TCR CDR3, the HTBI primer set was used. From the multiplex PCR reads, TCRdb called clonotypes with MiXCR, one entry per CDR3 protein. This sample carries some 800,000 distinct CDR3 sequences, 38% of them seen once, and the ten largest clones take 7.5% to 9.5%. The sample comprised blood. These receptors were collected from a man aged 18 to 30 with Graves' hyperthyroidism.

The CDR3 reads CSASGGALDNSPLHF. As DNA, the CDR3 is TGCAGTGCTAGTGGGGGGGCGTTGGATAATTCACCCCTCCACTTT. The genes are TRBV20-1 and TRBJ1-6; D is possibly TRBD1 (6 bases). Per germline, CDR1 DFQATT and CDR2 SNEGSKA (reference sequence). The V and J ends lost 3 bases and 5 bases respectively, with 14 bases between them. This CDR3 is built from 15 residues.

This clonotype was seen ten or more times. The CDR3 nucleotides are TGCAGCGTTGAAGGAAGGGGAGGAAGGCACCACTTT. As protein: CSVEGRGGRHHF. V and J are TRBV29-1 and TRBJ1-6; D might be TRBD1 (5 bases). CDR3 size: 12 residues. Germline CDR1 is SQVTM and CDR2 is ANQGSEA. The V gene lost 1 base and the J gene lost 18 bases, with 16 bases spanning the gap.

The rearrangement links TRBV2 to TRBJ1-1; perhaps TRBD1 as D (5 bases). Deletions cut 2 bases from V and 1 base from J, with 17 bases between. From germline, CDR1 is SNHLY and CDR2 FYNNEI. The CDR3 is 17 residues long. In DNA form, the CDR3 reads TGTGCCAGCAGTGAAATTAAGGGGCCCCCCGGGAACACTGAAGCTTTCTTT. It yields the protein CASSEIKGPPGNTEAFF.

The genes are TRBV7-9 and TRBJ1-4, with D unclear. This CDR3 is built from 16 residues. The V gene lost 7 bases and the J gene lost 3 bases, with 18 bases spanning the gap. Germline V CDR1 and CDR2: SEHNR, FQNEAQ (reference sequence). The CDR3 loop is CASTILAGWANEKLFF. The DNA of the CDR3 is TGTGCCAGCACCATCCTGGCCGGGTGGGCTAATGAAAAACTGTTTTTT. Combining the CDR3 with reference TRBV7-9 and TRBJ1-4 gives the whole variable domain DTGVSQNPRHKITKRGQNVTFRCDPISEHNRLYWYRQTLGQGPEFLTYFQNEAQLEKSRLLSDRFSAERPKGSFSTLEIQRTEQGDSAMYLCASTILAGWANEKLFFGSGTQLSVL.

The chain uses TRBV5-1 and TRBJ2-2; D gene unclear. The CDR3 covers 13 residues. CDR1 and CDR2 from the germline V gene are SGHRS and YFSETQ. V was pared by 5 bases and J by 7 bases, with 12 bases between. The CDR3 here is CASSIGSLGELFF. In DNA form, the CDR3 reads TGCGCCAGCAGTATCGGGTCCCTCGGGGAGCTGTTTTTT.

The gene calls are TRBV4-1 and TRBJ1-1, with a weak D call TRBD1 (6 bases). V was cut by 3 bases and J by 0 bases, with 11 bases left in between. CDR1 is MGHRA and CDR2 is YSYEKL in the germline V gene. The CDR3 is 15 residues long. The CDR3 protein is CASSHGGQMNTEAFF. CDR3 sequence (DNA): TGCGCCAGCAGCCATGGTGGACAGATGAACACTGAAGCTTTCTTT.

The V gene is TRBV6-5, the J gene TRBJ2-7; 15 positions match TRBD2. J was trimmed by 6 bases and V by 2 bases; bases with no gene match: 17. The CDR3 length is 20 residues. In germline, CDR1 is MNHEY, CDR2 SVGAGI. The CDR3 sequence: CASSYTRGLAGGSDFAEQYF. CDR3 nucleotide sequence: TGTGCCAGCAGTTACACCCGTGGACTAGCGGGAGGGTCTGATTTTGCCGAGCAGTACTTC.

With regard to this clonotype: Given a much more abundant clone one base away, this may be a read error. V and J are TRBV7-9 and TRBJ1-1; the D is unclear. V lost 3 bases and J 6 bases, leaving 20 bases between the germline ends. The CDR3 is made up of 16 amino acids. In germline, CDR1 is SEHNR, CDR2 FQNEAQ (reference sequence). The CDR3 loop is CASSFRYGRTVSEAFF. CDR3 bases: TGTGCCAGCAGCTTTAGGTACGGCAGGACGGTATCTGAAGCTTTCTTT.

This clonotype was detected many times. CDR3 sequence: CASSFQLGALYEQYF. CDR3 DNA sequence: TGCGCCAGCAGCTTCCAGTTAGGGGCCCTCTACGAGCAGTACTTC. The gene calls are TRBV5-1 and TRBJ2-7, with D possibly matching TRBD1 (5 bases). The CDR3 loop spans 15 amino acids. CDR1 is SGHRS and CDR2 is YFSETQ in the germline V gene. V lost 2 bases and J 3 bases, leaving 15 bases between the germline ends.

This clonotype has at least ten counts. The chain carries TRBV29-1 and TRBJ1-5; 7 bases line up with TRBD1. Germline CDR1 is SQVTM and CDR2 is ANQGSEA. The CDR3 totals 12 residues. Losses at the gene ends were 4 bases for V and 6 bases for J; bases not matched to a gene: 3. The CDR3 DNA reads TGCAGCGTTGGACAGGGAGCTCAGCCCCAGCATTTT. It codes for CSVGQGAQPQHF.

This clonotype was seen at least ten times. This rearrangement joins TRBV19 to TRBJ1-5, with D possibly being TRBD1 (5 bases). The V end lost 3 bases, the J end lost 1 base, and 7 bases lay between the germline ends. The germline gives CDR1 LNHDA, CDR2 SQIVND (reference sequence). The CDR3 extends over 14 amino acids. The CDR3 DNA is TGTGCCAGTAGTATCCGGGACAGCAATCAGCCCCAGCATTTT. Translating gives CASSIRDSNQPQHF. Together with reference TRBV19 and TRBJ1-5, the CDR3 gives the full variable domain: DGGITQSPKYLFRKEGQNVTLSCEQNLNHDAMYWYRQDPGQGLRLIYYSQIVNDFQKGDIAEGYSVSREKKESFPLTVTSAQKNPTAFYLCASSIRDSNQPQHFGDGTRLSIL.

There are many counts of this clonotype. The CDR3 reads CSARQPDGNQPQHF. CDR3 bases: TGCAGTGCTAGACAACCGGACGGCAATCAGCCCCAGCATTTT. The V call is TRBV20-1, the J call TRBJ1-5; no definite D call. Germline loops: CDR1 DFQATT, CDR2 SNEGSKA (reference sequence). V was pared by 2 bases and J by 2 bases, with 10 bases between. CDR3 size: 14 residues.

This clonotype was seen more than once but under ten times. The CDR3: CASSFDRPPTGELFF. DNA of the CDR3: TGTGCCAGCAGTTTCGACAGGCCTCCCACCGGGGAGCTGTTTTTT. The V gene is TRBV2, the J gene TRBJ2-2; D is possibly TRBD1 (6 bases). The CDR3 runs 15 residues. In germline, CDR1 is SNHLY, CDR2 FYNNEI. V gave up 5 bases and J gave up 4 bases, with 14 bases separating them.

The chain recombines TRBV5-1 with TRBJ2-7; TRBD1 agrees at 9 bases. Trimming took 4 bases from V and 3 from J; bases not matched to a gene: 8. CDR3 size: 15 residues. Germline CDR1 SGHRS, CDR2 YFSETQ. CDR3 sequence (DNA): TGCGCCAGCAGCGTAGGACAGGGGATACTCTACGAGCAGTACTTC. This encodes CASSVGQGILYEQYF.

Only a few counts were recorded for this clonotype. The gene calls are TRBV7-9 and TRBJ2-7, with 8 bases lining up with TRBD2. CDR1 SEHNR and CDR2 FQNEAQ come from the germline V gene (reference sequence). This CDR3 is built from 14 residues. The ends lost 5 bases at V and 5 bases at J; junction bases unmatched: 8. In DNA form, the CDR3 reads TGTGCCAGCAGCCTTCCGGGGGGGGGCCACGAGCAGTACTTC. Protein product: CASSLPGGGHEQYF.

The chain uses TRBV19 and TRBJ1-5, with D hard to call. The V end lost 5 bases, the J end lost 1 base, and 12 bases lay between the germline ends. The CDR3 is 15 residues long. Germline CDR1 is LNHDA and CDR2 is SQIVND (reference sequence). The CDR3 reads CASSFSEGSNQPQHF. DNA for the CDR3: TGTGCCAGTAGTTTTTCGGAGGGCAGCAATCAGCCCCAGCATTTT.

This clonotype was detected many times. The chain joins TRBV7-2 to TRBJ1-1; D is unclear. V was pared by 5 bases and J by 0 bases, with 13 bases between. This CDR3 is built from 15 residues. CDR1 and CDR2 from the germline V gene are SGHTA and FQGNSA. The DNA for the CDR3 is TGTGCCAGCAGCCCGGGGTCCTTCATGAACACTGAAGCTTTCTTT. Protein sequence: CASSPGSFMNTEAFF.

This clonotype has only a few counts. A far more abundant clone sits one base away, making this likely a read error. The chain employs TRBV6-6 and TRBJ1-1; D ambiguous. Trimming took 7 bases from V and 1 from J, leaving 4 bases between them. This CDR3 contains 11 residues. The germline CDR1 and CDR2 sequences are MNHNY and SVGAGI (reference sequence). DNA for the CDR3: TGTGCCAGCAACGCGAACACTGAAGCTTTCTTT. This sequence encodes CASNANTEAFF.

As for this clonotype: The conserved phenylalanine or tryptophan normally closing the CDR3 is absent here, so this likely arose from a read error. This chain connects TRBV2 to TRBJ1-1; D may be TRBD1 (5 bases). This CDR3 has 10 amino acids. Germline CDR1 SNHLY, CDR2 FYNNEI. V was pared by 8 bases and J by 5 bases, with 6 bases between. This chain's CDR3 is CASGGTEAFL. The CDR3, as DNA: TGTGCCAGCGGGGGGACTGAAGCTTTCCTT.

This chain links TRBV9 with TRBJ1-4, with TRBD1 identical over 12 bases. The CDR3 runs 17 residues. V trimming: 4 bases; J trimming: 0 bases; junction bases outside the gene matches: 4. CDR1 and CDR2 from the germline V gene are SGDLS and YYNGEE. The CDR3 nucleotides read TGTGCCAGCAGCATGGGACAGGGGGCTACAACTAATGAAAAACTGTTTTTT. Its translation: CASSMGQGATTNEKLFF.

This clonotype was observed a single time. This may be a read error: a much more frequent sequence differs by one nucleotide. The chain links TRBV7-9 to TRBJ2-5; TRBD1 agrees at 8 bases. Germline V gene data show CDR1 as SEHNR and CDR2 as FQNEAQ (reference sequence). This CDR3 comprises 12 residues. The CDR3 region is CGTQGAAETQYF. In DNA form, the CDR3 reads TGTGGCACGCAGGGGGCGGCGGAGACCCAGTACTTC. Looking up the rest from reference TRBV7-9 and TRBJ2-5 gives the full variable domain: DTGVSQNPRHKITKRGQNVTFRCDPISEHNRLYWYRQTLGQGPEFLTYFQNEAQLEKSRLLSDRFSAERPKGSFSTLEIQRTEQGDSAMYLCGTQGAAETQYFGPGTRLLVL.

This chain uses TRBV25-1 with TRBJ1-4, with 7 bases matching TRBD1. Per germline, CDR1 MGHDK and CDR2 SYGVNS. J was trimmed by 4 bases and V by 6 bases; bases with no gene match: 5. CDR3 length: 14 amino acids. The CDR3: CASSPGQVNEKLFF. CDR3 DNA: TGTGCCAGCAGCCCTGGACAGGTTAATGAAAAACTGTTTTTT.

The genes are TRBV10-3 and TRBJ1-5, with a tentative D call TRBD1 (5 bases). The CDR3 extends over 13 amino acids. CDR1 ENHRY and CDR2 SYGVKD come from the germline V gene. Here the CDR3 DNA reads TGTACCTCCGGTGAGGGACCCAATCAGCCCCAGCATTTT. Residues: CTSGEGPNQPQHF.

A remark on this clonotype: A much larger clone differs by one base, so this may be a read error. The CDR3 sequence: CASSSQGRGEAFF. CDR3 DNA sequence: TGTGCCAGCAGCTCACAGGGGCGTGGTGAAGCTTTCTTT. The chain uses TRBV7-9 and TRBJ1-1, with 7 bases aligning to TRBD1. This CDR3 comprises 13 residues. The trim removed 4 bases at V and 7 bases at J, leaving 6 bases unmatched. Germline V gene lookup returns CDR1 SEHNR and CDR2 FQNEAQ (reference sequence). The full variable domain, in which reference TRBV7-9 and TRBJ1-1 provide the parts outside the CDR3, is DTGVSQNPRHKITKRGQNVTFRCDPISEHNRLYWYRQTLGQGPEFLTYFQNEAQLEKSRLLSDRFSAERPKGSFSTLEIQRTEQGDSAMYLCASSSQGRGEAFFGQGTRLTVV.

This clonotype was picked up many times. The chain has TRBV29-1 and TRBJ1-1; no clear D gene. The V gene's germline CDR1 is SQVTM and CDR2 ANQGSEA. Trimming pared 2 bases from V and 4 bases from J, leaving 11 bases between. The CDR3 contains 13 residues. CDR3 bases: TGCAGCGTTGAAAAGGGCTTCGGCACTGAAGCTTTCTTT. Protein product: CSVEKGFGTEAFF.

The rearrangement uses TRBV29-1 and TRBJ1-6; weak D call: TRBD1 (5 bases). With 6 bases removed from V and 7 bases from J, the gap between germline ends came to 13 bases. The length of the CDR3 is 13 residues. Germline assignment: CDR1 SQVTM and CDR2 ANQGSEA. The CDR3 loop is CSVILGDNSPLHF. For the CDR3, the DNA is TGCAGCGTCATACTGGGGGACAATTCACCCCTCCACTTT. The whole variable domain, remainder taken from reference TRBV29-1 and TRBJ1-6, is SAVISQKPSRDICQRGTSLTIQCQVDSQVTMMFWYRQQPGQSLTLIATANQGSEATYESGFVIDKFPISRPNLTFSTLTVSNMSPEDSSIYLCSVILGDNSPLHFGNGTRLTVT.

This chain joins TRBV6-5 and TRBJ2-2; 15 bases agree with TRBD2. The CDR3 is made up of 17 amino acids. CDR1 is MNHEY and CDR2 is SVGAGI in the germline V gene. V lost 6 bases to trimming and J lost 3 bases; unmatched junction nucleotides: 5. CDR3 nucleotides: TGTGCCAGCAGCCCGGGACTAGCGGGAGGCCACACCGGGGAGCTGTTTTTT. It encodes CASSPGLAGGHTGELFF.

This clonotype was counted at least ten times. The CDR3, as DNA: TGCAGCATTCGACAGGGGGCACCCTACGAGCAGTACTTC. This encodes CSIRQGAPYEQYF. V usage is TRBV29-1 and J usage is TRBJ2-7, with TRBD1 matching 10 bases. Germline V lookup: CDR1 SQVTM, CDR2 ANQGSEA. The CDR3 loop spans 13 amino acids. Unmatched junction bases numbered 6, after V lost 8 bases and J lost 2 bases.

Notes on this clonotype: One base away lies a much larger clone, so this may be a sequencing read error. The V gene is TRBV20-1, the J gene TRBJ2-7; D unclear. With 2 bases removed from V and 10 bases from J, the gap between germline ends came to 9 bases. The CDR3 is 10 residues long. From germline, CDR1 is DFQATT and CDR2 SNEGSKA (reference sequence). The CDR3 DNA is TGCAGTGCTAGAATACAGAGACAGTACTTC. Its translation is CSARIQRQYF.

This clonotype has ten or more counts. The J gene is TRBJ1-5, the V gene TRBV15, with TRBD1 identical over 9 bases. CDR3 length: 15 residues. Trimming took 4 bases from V and 5 from J; bases not matched to a gene: 6. Germline V gene lookup returns CDR1 LNHNV and CDR2 YYDKDF (reference sequence). CDR3 nucleotide sequence: TGTGCCACCAGCAATACAGGGGGCCCTGATCAGCCCCAGCATTTT. It codes for CATSNTGGPDQPQHF.